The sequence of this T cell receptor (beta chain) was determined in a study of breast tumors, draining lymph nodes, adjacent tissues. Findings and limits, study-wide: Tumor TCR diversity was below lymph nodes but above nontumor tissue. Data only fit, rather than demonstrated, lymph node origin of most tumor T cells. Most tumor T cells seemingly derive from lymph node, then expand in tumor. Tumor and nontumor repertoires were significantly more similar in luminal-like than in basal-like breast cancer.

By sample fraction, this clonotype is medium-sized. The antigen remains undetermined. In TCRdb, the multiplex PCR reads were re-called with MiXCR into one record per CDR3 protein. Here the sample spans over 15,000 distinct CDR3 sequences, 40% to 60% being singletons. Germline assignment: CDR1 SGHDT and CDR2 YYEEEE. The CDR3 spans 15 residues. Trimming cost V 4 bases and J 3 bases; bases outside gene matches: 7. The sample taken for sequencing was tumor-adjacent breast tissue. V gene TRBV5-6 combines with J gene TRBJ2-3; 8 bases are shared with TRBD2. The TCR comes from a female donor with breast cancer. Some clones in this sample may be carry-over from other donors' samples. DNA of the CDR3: TGTGCCAGCAGCCCGGGACTAGTGGGTACAGATACGCAGTATTTT. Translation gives CASSPGLVGTDTQYF.